This entry lists 2 T cell receptor beta chains sequenced from one sample in a study of graft-versus-host responses after intestinal transplantation. Only in-frame clones appear in the TCRdb table, and some are missing; sequencing was by immunoSEQ multiplex PCR. The table records about 13,000 clones, more than 35% of them present only once. The sample here was alloreactive CD4+ T cells from a mixed lymphocyte reaction culture, taken before intestinal transplant. Indicated subset: CFSE-low proliferating T cells sorted from roughly six-day pre-transplant mixed lymphocyte reaction (GvH or HvG direction). The receptors stem from a human patient who received an intestinal transplant.

The genes are TRBV7-2 and TRBJ2-1; D perhaps matches TRBD1 (6 bases). The germline V gene encodes CDR1 SGHTA and CDR2 FQGNSA. Trimming removed 5 bases at V and 0 bases at J, with 23 bases between. The CDR3 contains 19 residues. The CDR3 DNA sequence: TGTGCCAGCAGCCCGCCCACAGGGTCCCTACTTAGCTCCTACAATGAGCAGTTCTTC. Residues: CASSPPTGSLLSSYNEQFF.

J is TRBJ1-2 and V is TRBV6-1; 10 bases agree with TRBD1. Germline lookup yields CDR1 MNHNS and CDR2 SASEGT. This CDR3 is 15 amino acids long. The ends lost 8 bases at V and 2 bases at J; junction bases unmatched: 8. CDR3 sequence: CASGALTGGNYGYTF. CDR3 coding DNA: TGTGCCAGCGGGGCTTTGACAGGGGGCAACTATGGCTACACCTTC.